This T cell receptor (beta chain) emerged from a study of Graves' ophthalmopathy and Graves' hyperthyroidism. Study-wide results and limits: In separating ophthalmopathy from stable hyperthyroidism, a 13-signature model achieved 85% to 90% sensitivity and around 80% specificity.

Using RNA transcripts, the TCR beta CDR3 regions were amplified. In the first round, RT-PCR was carried out with HTBI primers, and a multiplex PCR formed the second round. One entry per CDR3 protein results from TCRdb running MiXCR on the multiplex PCR reads. This sample has approximately 700,000 distinct CDR3 sequences; 40% occur once, and the top ten carry 44%. PBMCs came from more than 7.5 ml of fresh peripheral blood. Trimming took 0 bases from V and 2 from J, leaving 8 bases between them. The CDR3 is 14 residues long. Germline V CDR1 and CDR2: SEHNR, FQNEAQ (reference sequence). This clonotype occurred many times. Its specificity is unknown.

This TCR was sampled from an adult man with Graves' ophthalmopathy. Sequenced input: peripheral blood. The rearrangement joins TRBV7-9 to TRBJ2-7, with D tentatively TRBD1 or TRBD2 (5 bases each). The CDR3, as DNA: TGTGCCAGCAGCTTAGCGGGGGAGACCTACGAGCAGTACTTC. Amino acids: CASSLAGETYEQYF. The whole variable domain, filled in from reference TRBV7-9 and TRBJ2-7, reads DTGVSQNPRHKITKRGQNVTFRCDPISEHNRLYWYRQTLGQGPEFLTYFQNEAQLEKSRLLSDRFSAERPKGSFSTLEIQRTEQGDSAMYLCASSLAGETYEQYFGPGTRLTVT.